This T cell receptor (beta chain) is from a study of cytomegalovirus exposure and HLA in healthy donors. Study results and caveats: Some highly shared sequence variants likely arose as a pipeline artifact.

V lost 2 bases and J lost 10, with 17 bases in between. Germline V gene lookup returns CDR1 SGHTA and CDR2 FQGNSA. The CDR3 is 14 amino acids. Notes on this clone: Its cognate antigen is unknown.

The primer mix had 60 Vbeta and 13 Jbeta primers. The table came from immunoSEQ multiplex PCR; TCRdb's copy has only in-frame clones and leaves some out. Its listing shows 150,000 to 200,000 clones. The sequenced sample was PBMCs. The source of this sequence is a woman younger than 35 in good health and CMV-seropositive. The rearrangement joins TRBV7-2 to TRBJ1-1, with D hard to call. CDR3 sequence: CASSLIFTGSGAFF. CDR3 DNA sequence: TGTGCCAGCAGCTTAATCTTTACCGGGAGCGGAGCTTTCTTT.